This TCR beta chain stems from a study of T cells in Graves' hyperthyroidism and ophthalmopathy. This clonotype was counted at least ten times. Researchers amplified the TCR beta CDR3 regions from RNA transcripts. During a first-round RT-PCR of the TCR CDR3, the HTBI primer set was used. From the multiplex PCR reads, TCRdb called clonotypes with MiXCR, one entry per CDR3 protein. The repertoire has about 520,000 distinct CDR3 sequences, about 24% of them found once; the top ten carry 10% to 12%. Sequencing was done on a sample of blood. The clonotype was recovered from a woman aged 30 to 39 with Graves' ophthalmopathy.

The CDR3 DNA follows: TGTGCCAGCAGTTACAGGAGGGAAGAGACCCAGTACTTC. It yields the protein CASSYRREETQYF. This chain links TRBV6-5 with TRBJ2-5; D may be TRBD2 (6 bases). This CDR3 region has 13 residues. The V and J ends lost 2 bases and 3 bases respectively, with 7 bases between them. Germline CDR1 MNHEY, CDR2 SVGAGI.